This T cell receptor beta chain is from a study of response to subunit inactivated influenza vaccine. Points from the study as a whole: That few new T cells are recruited by each seasonal influenza vaccination was the authors' suggestion.

This clonotype was observed many times. What it recognizes is unknown. The CDR3 length is 13 residues. The trim removed 6 bases at V and 4 bases at J, leaving 5 bases unmatched. TCRdb passed the RT-PCR reads through MiXCR, listing each CDR3 protein once. Of 250,000 to 350,000 distinct CDR3 sequences listed, roughly 20% are singletons. The origin of this receptor is a man between 45 and 75 years old who received an inactivated influenza vaccine. This chain joins TRBV12-3 or TRBV12-4 and TRBJ2-5; 7 bases agree with TRBD2. The sample consisted of PBMCs from blood, taken less than 22 months after vaccination. As DNA, the CDR3 is TGTGCCAGCAGGACACTAGCGAGAGAGACCCAGTACTTC. It yields the protein CASRTLARETQYF.